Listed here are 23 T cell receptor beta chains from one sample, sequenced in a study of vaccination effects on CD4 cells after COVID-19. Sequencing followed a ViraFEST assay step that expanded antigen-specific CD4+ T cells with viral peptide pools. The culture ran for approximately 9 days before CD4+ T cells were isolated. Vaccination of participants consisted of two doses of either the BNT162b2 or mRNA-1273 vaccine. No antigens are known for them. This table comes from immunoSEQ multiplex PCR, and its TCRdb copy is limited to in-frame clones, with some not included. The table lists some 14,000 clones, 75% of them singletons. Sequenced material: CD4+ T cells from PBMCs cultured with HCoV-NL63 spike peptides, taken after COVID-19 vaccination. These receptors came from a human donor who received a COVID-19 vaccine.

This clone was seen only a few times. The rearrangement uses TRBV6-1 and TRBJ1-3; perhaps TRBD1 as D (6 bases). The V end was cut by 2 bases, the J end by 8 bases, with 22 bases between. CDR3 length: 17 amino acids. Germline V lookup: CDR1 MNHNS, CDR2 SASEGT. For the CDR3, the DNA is TGTGCCAGCAGTGAACCCGTTTGGTTAGCAGGGGCGGACACCATATATTTT. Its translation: CASSEPVWLAGADTIYF.

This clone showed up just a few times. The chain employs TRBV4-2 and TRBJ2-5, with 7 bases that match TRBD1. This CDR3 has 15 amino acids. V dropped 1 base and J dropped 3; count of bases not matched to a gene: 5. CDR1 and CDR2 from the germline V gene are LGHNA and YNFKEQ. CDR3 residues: CASSQGDRGEETQYF. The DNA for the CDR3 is TGTGCCAGCAGCCAAGGGGACAGAGGTGAAGAGACCCAGTACTTC.

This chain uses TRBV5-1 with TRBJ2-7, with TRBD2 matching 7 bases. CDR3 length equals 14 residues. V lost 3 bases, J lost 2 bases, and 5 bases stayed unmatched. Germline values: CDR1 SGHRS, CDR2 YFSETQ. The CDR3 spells CASSSSGGTYEQYF. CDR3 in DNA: TGCGCCAGCAGCTCTAGCGGAGGGACCTACGAGCAGTACTTC.

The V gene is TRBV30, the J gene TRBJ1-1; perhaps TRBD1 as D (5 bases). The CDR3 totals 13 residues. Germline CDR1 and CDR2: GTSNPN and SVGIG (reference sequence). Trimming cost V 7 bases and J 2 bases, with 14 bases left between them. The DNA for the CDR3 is TGTGCCTTCAGGGTTGTAGTAAACACTGAAGCTTTCTTT. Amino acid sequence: CAFRVVVNTEAFF.

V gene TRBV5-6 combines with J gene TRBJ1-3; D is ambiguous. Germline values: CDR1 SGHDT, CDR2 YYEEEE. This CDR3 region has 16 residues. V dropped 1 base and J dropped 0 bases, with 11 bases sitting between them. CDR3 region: CASSLLAESSGNTIYF. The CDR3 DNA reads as TGTGCCAGCAGCTTGTTGGCAGAAAGCTCTGGAAACACCATATATTTT.

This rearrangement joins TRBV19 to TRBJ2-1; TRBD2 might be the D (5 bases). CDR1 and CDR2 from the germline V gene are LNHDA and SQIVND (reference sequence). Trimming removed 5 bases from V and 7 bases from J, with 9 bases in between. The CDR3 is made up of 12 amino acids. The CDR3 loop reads CASSPPGNEQFF. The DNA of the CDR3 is TGTGCCAGTAGTCCCCCGGGGAATGAGCAGTTCTTC.

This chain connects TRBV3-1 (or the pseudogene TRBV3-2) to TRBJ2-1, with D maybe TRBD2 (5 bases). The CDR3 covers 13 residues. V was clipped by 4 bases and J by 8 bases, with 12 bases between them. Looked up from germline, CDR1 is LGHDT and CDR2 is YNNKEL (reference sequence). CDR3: CASSRTEGHEQFF. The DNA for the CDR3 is TGTGCCAGCAGCCGGACTGAGGGTCATGAGCAGTTCTTC.

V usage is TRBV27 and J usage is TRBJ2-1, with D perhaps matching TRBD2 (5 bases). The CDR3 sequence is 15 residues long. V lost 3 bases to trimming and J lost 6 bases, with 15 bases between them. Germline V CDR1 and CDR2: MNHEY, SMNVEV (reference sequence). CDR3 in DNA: TGTGCCAGCAGTTTCGGCCTGAACCGGGGCAATGAGCAGTTCTTC. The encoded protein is CASSFGLNRGNEQFF.

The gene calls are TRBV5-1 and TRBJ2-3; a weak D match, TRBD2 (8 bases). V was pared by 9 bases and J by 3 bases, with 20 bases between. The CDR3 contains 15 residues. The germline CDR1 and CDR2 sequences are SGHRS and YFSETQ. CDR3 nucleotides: TGCGCCACCCACCGGGAGGGACAGACAACAGATACGCAGTATTTT. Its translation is CATHREGQTTDTQYF. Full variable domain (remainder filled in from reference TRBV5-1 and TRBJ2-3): KAGVTQTPRYLIKTRGQQVTLSCSPISGHRSVSWYQQTPGQGLQFLFEYFSETQRNKGNFPGRFSGRQFSNSRSEMNVSTLELGDSALYLCATHREGQTTDTQYFGPGTRLTVL.

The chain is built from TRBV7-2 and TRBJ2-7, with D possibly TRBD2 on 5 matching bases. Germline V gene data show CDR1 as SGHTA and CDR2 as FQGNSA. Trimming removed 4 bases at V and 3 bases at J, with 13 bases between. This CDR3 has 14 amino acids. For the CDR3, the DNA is TGTGCCAGCAGCTCGAGCGGATTGCACTACGAGCAGTACTTC. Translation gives CASSSSGLHYEQYF. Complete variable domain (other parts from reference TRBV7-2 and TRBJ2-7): GAGVSQSPSNKVTEKGKDVELRCDPISGHTALYWYRQSLGQGLEFLIYFQGNSAPDKSGLPSDRFSAERTGGSVSTLTIQRTQQEDSAVYLCASSSSGLHYEQYFGPGTRLTVT.

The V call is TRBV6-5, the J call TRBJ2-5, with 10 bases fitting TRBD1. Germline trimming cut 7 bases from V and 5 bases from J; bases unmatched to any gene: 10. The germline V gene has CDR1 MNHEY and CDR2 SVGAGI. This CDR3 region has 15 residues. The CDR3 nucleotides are TGTGCCAGCAACCTCGTCCCGGGACAGGGGGAGACCCAGTACTTC. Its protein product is CASNLVPGQGETQYF.

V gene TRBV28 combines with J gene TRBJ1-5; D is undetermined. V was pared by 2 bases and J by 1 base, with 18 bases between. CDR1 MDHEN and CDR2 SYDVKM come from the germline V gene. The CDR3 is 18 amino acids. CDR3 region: CASSLGRVPRASNQPQHF. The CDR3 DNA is TGTGCCAGCAGTTTAGGGAGGGTCCCGAGGGCGAGCAATCAGCCCCAGCATTTT.

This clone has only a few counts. In DNA, the CDR3 is TGTGCCAGCAGCCAAGGTGGGGACAACTCACCCCTCCACTTT. This codes for CASSQGGDNSPLHF. The chain links TRBV3-1 (or the pseudogene TRBV3-2) to TRBJ1-6, with D perhaps TRBD1 (6 bases). Per the germline V gene, CDR1 is LGHDT and CDR2 is YNNKEL (reference sequence). Trimming removed 1 base from V and 10 bases from J, with 11 bases in between. The CDR3 covers 14 residues.

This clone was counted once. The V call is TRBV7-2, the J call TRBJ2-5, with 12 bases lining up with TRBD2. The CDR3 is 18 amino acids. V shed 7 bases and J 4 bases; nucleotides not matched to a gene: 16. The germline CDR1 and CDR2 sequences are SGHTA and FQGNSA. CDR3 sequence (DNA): TGTGCCAGCACCCCCGGGAGGCTAGCGGGAGGGTTGGGAGAGACCCAGTACTTC. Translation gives CASTPGRLAGGLGETQYF.

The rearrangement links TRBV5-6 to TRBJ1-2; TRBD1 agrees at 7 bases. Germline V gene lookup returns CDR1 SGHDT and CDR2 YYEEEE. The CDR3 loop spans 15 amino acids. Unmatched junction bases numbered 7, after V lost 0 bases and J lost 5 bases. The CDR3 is CASSLVEGAAYGYTF. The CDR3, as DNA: TGTGCCAGCAGCTTGGTAGAGGGGGCTGCTTATGGCTACACCTTC.

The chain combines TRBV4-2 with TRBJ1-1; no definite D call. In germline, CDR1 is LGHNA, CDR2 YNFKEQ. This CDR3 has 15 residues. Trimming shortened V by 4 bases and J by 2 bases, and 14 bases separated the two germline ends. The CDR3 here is CASSRGSTANTEAFF. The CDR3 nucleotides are TGTGCCAGCAGCCGAGGATCGACCGCTAACACTGAAGCTTTCTTT.

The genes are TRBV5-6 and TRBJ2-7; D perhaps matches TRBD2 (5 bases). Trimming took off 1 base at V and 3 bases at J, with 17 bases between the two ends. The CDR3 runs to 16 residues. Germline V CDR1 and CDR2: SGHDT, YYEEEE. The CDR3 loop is CASSLSPNEGFYEQYF. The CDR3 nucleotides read TGTGCCAGCAGCTTGTCCCCCAATGAGGGCTTCTACGAGCAGTACTTC.

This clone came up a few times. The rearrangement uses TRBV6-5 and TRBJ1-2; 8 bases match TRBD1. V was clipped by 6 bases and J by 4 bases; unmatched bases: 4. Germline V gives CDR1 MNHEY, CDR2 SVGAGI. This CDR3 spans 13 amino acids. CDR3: CASSRTGRYGYTF. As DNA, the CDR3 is TGTGCCAGCAGCCGGACAGGGCGCTATGGCTACACCTTC.

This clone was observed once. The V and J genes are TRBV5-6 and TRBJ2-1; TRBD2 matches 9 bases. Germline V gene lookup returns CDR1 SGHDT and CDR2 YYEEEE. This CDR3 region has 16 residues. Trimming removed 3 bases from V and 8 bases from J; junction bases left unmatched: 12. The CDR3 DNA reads TGTGCCAGCAGCTATGGGGGCGGGGGGGCCGTATATGAGCAGTTCTTC. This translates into CASSYGGGGAVYEQFF.

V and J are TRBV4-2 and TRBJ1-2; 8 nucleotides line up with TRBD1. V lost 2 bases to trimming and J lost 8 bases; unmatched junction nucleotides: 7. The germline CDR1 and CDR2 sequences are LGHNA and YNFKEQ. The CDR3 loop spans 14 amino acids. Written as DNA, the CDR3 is TGTGCCAGCAGCCAACAGGGGGCGCCGGGGGGCTACACCTTC. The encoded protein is CASSQQGAPGGYTF.

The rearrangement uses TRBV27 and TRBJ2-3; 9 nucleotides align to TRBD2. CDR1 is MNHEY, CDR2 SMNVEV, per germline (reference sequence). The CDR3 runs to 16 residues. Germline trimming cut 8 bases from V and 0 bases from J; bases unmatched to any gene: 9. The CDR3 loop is CASRSRRGGSTDTQYF. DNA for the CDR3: TGTGCCAGCCGTTCCCGGCGGGGGGGCAGCACAGATACGCAGTATTTT.

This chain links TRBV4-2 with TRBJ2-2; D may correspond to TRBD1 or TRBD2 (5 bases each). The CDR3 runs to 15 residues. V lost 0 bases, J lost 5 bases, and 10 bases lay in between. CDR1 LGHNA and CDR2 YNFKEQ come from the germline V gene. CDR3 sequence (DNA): TGTGCCAGCAGCCAAGATCTGGGACCGACCGGGGAGCTGTTTTTT. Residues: CASSQDLGPTGELFF.

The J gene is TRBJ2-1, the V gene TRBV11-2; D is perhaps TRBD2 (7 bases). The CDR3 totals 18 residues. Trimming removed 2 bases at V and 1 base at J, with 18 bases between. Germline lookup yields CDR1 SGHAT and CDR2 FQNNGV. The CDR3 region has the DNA TGTGCCAGCAGCTTAATGAAGGGGGGGGGCTGGTCCTACAATGAGCAGTTCTTC. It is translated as CASSLMKGGGWSYNEQFF.